This T cell receptor beta chain derives from a study of cytomegalovirus exposure and HLA in healthy donors. Points from the study as a whole: The study recorded 150 to 200 TCR beta chains that were cytomegalovirus-associated. Reports credit the classifier with highly specific, highly sensitive diagnosis of cytomegalovirus status.

V was cut by 5 bases and J by 12 bases, with 25 bases left in between. CDR1 and CDR2 (germline): GTSNPN, SVGIG (reference sequence). CDR3 length: 14 residues. Points on this clone: Its target is unknown.

The assay was immunoSEQ multiplex PCR, and TCRdb's table has in-frame clones only and misses some. The table lists just under 65,000 clones, approximately 95% of them singletons. The donors belonged to the roughly 120-subject validation cohort, separate from the roughly 650-subject first cohort. The chain recombines TRBV30 with TRBJ1-1; unclear D gene. The sample was PBMCs. This clonotype was sampled from a woman under 30 in good health and CMV-seropositive. The chain's CDR3 is CAWARSAPTRASFF. The CDR3 DNA sequence: TGTGCCTGGGCCCGTTCCGCGCCCACCCGAGCTTCTTTCTTT.